This TCR beta chain was observed in a study of regulatory T cells in long-lasting Graves disease (dated by TCRdb to 2020 to 2022). With respect to the entire study: Antithyroid drugs had been taken for less than 3 months by newly diagnosed Graves' disease patients. The study was conducted in China and was registered as a clinical trial. Patients with persistent Graves' disease were compared with patients with newly diagnosed Graves' disease using TCR sequencing and RNA sequencing of peripheral blood. A total of about 35 samples underwent TCR sequencing, from around 13 patients with persistent Graves' disease and some 20 patients with newly diagnosed Graves' disease.

V is pruned by 5 bases and J by 6 bases, leaving 8 bases of the junction without a gene match. The germline V gene (reference sequence) sets CDR1 to DFQATT and CDR2 to SNEGSKA. The CDR3 spans 14 residues, from the cysteine through the phenylalanine. Only the CDR3 part of the read is kept: 42 bases, read in frame from the first base. This clonotype was recorded many times. Its antigen remains unidentified. Per-base quality was not reported, and no clone a single base away is much larger than it. Results the study describes overall, beyond this receptor: The study examined only peripheral blood because the primary lesion, thyroid tissue, could not be accessed. Sequencing and analysis were restricted to the TCR beta chain. Lower TCR Shannon entropy and fewer highly expanded clones were observed in persistent Graves' disease patients than in newly diagnosed patients, which suggested clonal expansion. Preferential use of TRBV28, TRBJ1-2 and TRBJ2-5 was observed in persistent disease, whereas TRBV20-1 and TRBJ2-1 were favored in newly diagnosed disease. More public clonotypes were shared among persistent patients (around 2,600) than among newly diagnosed patients (966). The authors acknowledged the small sample size as a limitation that may reduce accuracy.

Sample time point, as interpreted from the label and publication: newly diagnosed GD, antithyroid drugs for less than 3 months. For both TCR sequencing and RNA sequencing, RNA was extracted from PBMCs using TRIzol. The diagnosis of Graves' disease followed American Thyroid Association guidelines. The patients came from an endocrinology department in Xi'an, China. From each patient, approximately 10 milliliters of peripheral blood was collected into an EDTA anticoagulant tube. Ficoll Paque Plus density gradient separation was used to isolate PBMCs, and no further T cell sorting was performed. RNA quality was checked with an Agilent 2100 Bioanalyzer and agarose gel, and concentration with a NanoDrop 2000. The library came from multiplex PCR. Sequencing was performed on an Illumina HiSeq 4000. CDR3 regions were amplified by Arm-PCR with iRepertoire HTBI primers to construct TCR beta libraries. Before sequencing, the PCR products underwent gel purification. In the authors' own workflow: Gene usage analysis of CDR3 amino acid clonotypes used the 60 to 75 TRBV and 12 to 15 TRBJ segments found across samples. COPE and FqMerger were used to merge the filtered high-quality paired reads into contigs. BLAST was used to align contigs to IMGT TRBV, TRBD and TRBJ reference genes, and CDR3 was defined according to IMGT. Any clonotype with a frequency above 0.1% was counted as a highly expanded clone. Repertoire diversity was measured by Shannon entropy, and V-J evenness by the Gini coefficient. A clonotype was considered public if more than one individual shared it. TCRdb took the public reads, trimmed them with fastp at Q25, ran MiXCR for clone calling and kept in-frame beta chains. Identical CDR3 proteins give one entry, which carries the most common genes and DNA. TCRdb, not the original authors, processed these V and J calls. The sample table shows about half a million distinct CDR3 sequences, and about 12% are seen once. Approximately 9% of the sample is held by the ten biggest clonotypes.

These data were also filed under a second study, of T cells in Graves' hyperthyroidism and ophthalmopathy. The other study reports the following: Stable Graves' hyperthyroidism was defined as the absence of progression to ophthalmopathy over 18 months of follow-up. Hyperthyroidism patients were aged 18 to 65 years and newly diagnosed, with disease duration of less than 2 months. Exclusion was applied to patients with uncontrolled infections, other autoimmune diseases, pregnancy or lactation. Diagnoses were based on clinical symptoms, serum thyroxine and TRAb, thyroid ultrasound and orbital computed tomography. The first round of RT-PCR for the TCR CDR3 was performed with the HTBI primer set and the Qiagen OneStep RT-PCR kit. Most expanded thyroid clonotypes (frequency above 0.001) were also found in blood, which suggests that blood repertoires may mirror thyroid immune responses. A model built on a 13 V-J signature distinguished ophthalmopathy from stable hyperthyroidism, reaching about 88% sensitivity and about 81% specificity in cross-validation and 80%/75% in testing. During validation, the model predicted progression to ophthalmopathy a median of approximately six months ahead of onset, with 70.59% sensitivity and 72% to 80% specificity. TCR V-J signatures able to tell the groups apart were searched for in a discovery cohort of about a hundred patients, of whom around 43 had Graves' ophthalmopathy and about 55 had stable Graves' hyperthyroidism. Whether ophthalmopathy could be predicted prospectively was tested in an independent validation cohort made up of about 20 hyperthyroidism patients plus 17 patients who later progressed to ophthalmopathy. The 100 discovery patients were randomly split 7:3 into training and test sets. Thyroid tissue and blood T-cell repertoires from more than 5 Graves' hyperthyroidism patients were also compared in the study. Following sampling, methimazole starting at 30 mg daily was given to hyperthyroidism patients, and high-dose intravenous methylprednisolone was given to ophthalmopathy patients. Libraries were constructed in a second round of multiplex PCR, after which size selection and purification were carried out. The libraries were sequenced on an Illumina HiSeq2000 using paired-end 100 bp reads. SOAPnuke was used to process the raw data, with reads discarded if the reads contained adapters or uncalled bases, had a mean Phred below 15, or lacked an exact constant-primer or identifier match. COPE v1.2.5 was used to merge the high-quality paired reads, and each unique nucleotide sequence was defined as a clonotype. MiTCR v1.1 was used to align the clonotypes against IMGT TRBV, TRBD and TRBJ reference segments. Only V-J combinations with frequency above 0.0001, covering 99% to 99.2% of repertoires, were analysed. A TCS score was defined as the ratio of F50 (clonal expansion) to E x V (chaos), with BLOSUM62-based TCRdist applied between CDR3 peptides within each V-J. Welch's t-statistics and random forest reduced 500 to 650 V-J features to 10 to 15, which were used in a naive Bayes classifier (R e1071). No statistical method was used to set the sample size in advance, and investigators knew the group allocation. The paper reports TCR Vbeta CDR3 sequencing of some 140 peripheral blood samples: some 44 ophthalmopathy, fewer than 80 hyperthyroidism and some 17 progressor patients.

Recombination connected TRBV20-1 to TRBJ2-7; TRBD1 matches 12 bases in the middle. This specimen was peripheral blood mononuclear cells (PBMCs), taken at new diagnosis, from a patient treated with antithyroid drugs. The TCR originated in a woman between 25 and 40 years old with Graves disease. Donor details come from another sample of the same person, matched by shared clones. The CDR3: CSAHGTGGWGEQYF. In nucleotides, the sequence is TGCAGTGCTCACGGGACAGGGGGCTGGGGCGAGCAGTACTTC.